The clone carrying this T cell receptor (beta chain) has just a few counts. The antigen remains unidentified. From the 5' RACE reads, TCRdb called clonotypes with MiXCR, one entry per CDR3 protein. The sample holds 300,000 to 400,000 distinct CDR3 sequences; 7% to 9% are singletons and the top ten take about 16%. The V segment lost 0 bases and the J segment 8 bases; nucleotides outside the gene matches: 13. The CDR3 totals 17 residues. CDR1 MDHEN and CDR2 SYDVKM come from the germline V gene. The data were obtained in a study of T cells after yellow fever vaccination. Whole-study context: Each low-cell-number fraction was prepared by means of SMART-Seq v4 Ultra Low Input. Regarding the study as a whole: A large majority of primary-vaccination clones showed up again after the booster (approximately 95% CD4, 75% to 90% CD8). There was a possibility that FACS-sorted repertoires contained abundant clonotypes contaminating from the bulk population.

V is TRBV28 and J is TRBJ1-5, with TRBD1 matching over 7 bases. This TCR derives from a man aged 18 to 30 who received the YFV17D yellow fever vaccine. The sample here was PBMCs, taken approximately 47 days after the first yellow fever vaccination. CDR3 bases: TGTGCCAGCAGTTTATGGGGCCTCACAGGGGTGATGGAGCCCCAGCATTTT. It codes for CASSLWGLTGVMEPQHF.